The rows below give T cell receptor beta chains drawn from one sample of a study of blood T cell repertoires in COVID-19. The table came from immunoSEQ multiplex PCR; TCRdb's copy has only in-frame clones and leaves some out. The table has approximately 300,000 clones, approximately 81% seen once. Input material: PBMCs or T cells enriched from blood (not recorded which). These receptors came from a woman aged 25 to 39 who had been exposed to COVID-19. The CDR3 runs from the conserved cysteine through the conserved F or W. The D gene is left open where the match is weak. Clone size, where shown, is once, few, many, or a class for clones that have expanded.

CDR3 DNA | CDR3 protein | V gene | D gene | J gene | clone size
TGTGCCAGCAGCGCCGCGGACGGGACAGGGCGCCAGCCCCAGCATTTT | CASSAADGTGRQPQHF | TRBV9 | TRBD1 | TRBJ1-5 | -
TGTGCCATCAGTGACCTTAGCGGGGGGCTGAGAGATACGCAGTATTTT | CAISDLSGGLRDTQYF | TRBV10-3 | TRBD2 | TRBJ2-3 | -
TGTGCCAGCAGCTTAGTTGTTGGCTCCAATGAGCAGTTCTTC | CASSLVVGSNEQFF | TRBV7-6 | - | TRBJ2-1 | -
TGTGCCACCAGCGTCGGGGGGGAGAACGAGCAGTACTTC | CATSVGGENEQYF | TRBV24-1 | TRBD2 | TRBJ2-7 | few
TGTGCCAGCAGCCCCCAGGGGGCGTATCAGCGGGACACAGATACGCAGTATTTT | CASSPQGAYQRDTDTQYF | TRBV9 | - | TRBJ2-3 | -
TGTGCCAGCAGGGGAGCGGGGGGTTCCTCTGGGGCCAACGTCCTGACTTTC | CASRGAGGSSGANVLTF | TRBV28 | TRBD2 | TRBJ2-6 | -
TGTGCCAGCAGCCGCACAGGGGACCTCCAAGAGACCCAGTACTTC | CASSRTGDLQETQYF | TRBV11-2 | TRBD1 | TRBJ2-5 | -
TGTGCCAGCGGGACTCGGGTGCGGCGGGCCGAATATGGCGGGGAGCTGTTTTTT | CASGTRVRRAEYGGELFF | TRBV28 | - | TRBJ2-2 | -
TGTGCCAGTAGTAAACGACAGGGGGCTAACTATGGCTACACCTTC | CASSKRQGANYGYTF | TRBV19 | TRBD1 | TRBJ1-2 | -
TGTGCCACCAGTGAGGGTCCTAGCGGGAGCGCCTCTAGGTCCTACAATGAGCAGTTCTTC | CATSEGPSGSASRSYNEQFF | TRBV24-1 | TRBD2 | TRBJ2-1 | -
TGTGCCAGCGGACCACCACGACAGGGCGGCCTAGCGGGAGGCGCAGATACGCAGTATTTT | CASGPPRQGGLAGGADTQYF | TRBV2 | TRBD2 | TRBJ2-3 | -
TGCGCCAGCAGCTTGCCGGGACAGACGAACACCGGGGAGCTGTTTTTT | CASSLPGQTNTGELFF | TRBV5-1 | TRBD1 | TRBJ2-2 | -
TGTGCCACCAGCAGAGATGGGGACTCCGATCTTTGGGGAAACACCATATATTTT | CATSRDGDSDLWGNTIYF | TRBV15 | - | TRBJ1-3 | -
TGCGCCAGCAGCCAAGATGAAAGGGGCCAAGAGACCCAGTACTTC | CASSQDERGQETQYF | TRBV4-3 | - | TRBJ2-5 | -
TGTGCCAGCACGAGACAGGGGGCGAGACAAGAGACCCAGTACTTC | CASTRQGARQETQYF | TRBV6-5 | TRBD1 | TRBJ2-5 | -
TGTGCCAGCAGTCCGACACTCTATGGCTACACCTTC | CASSPTLYGYTF | TRBV28 | - | TRBJ1-2 | -
TGTGCCAGCAGTTCGCCCGGGACAGGGGGCTTGACTGAAGCTTTCTTT | CASSSPGTGGLTEAFF | TRBV28 | TRBD1 | TRBJ1-1 | -
TGTGCCATCAGTGAGCCGGGGAGGCCTGGAAACACCATATATTTT | CAISEPGRPGNTIYF | TRBV10-3 | - | TRBJ1-3 | -
TGTGCCAGTACTCAGGGGGGCAGCAGCTACGAGCAGTACTTC | CASTQGGSSYEQYF | TRBV28 | - | TRBJ2-7 | few
TGTGCCAGCAGCGCGGCTAGCGGGAGTCCCTACGAGCAGTACTTC | CASSAASGSPYEQYF | TRBV9 | TRBD2 | TRBJ2-7 | -
TGTGCCAGCAGTTTAGTATTACAGGAGCGCACCGGGGAGCTGTTTTTT | CASSLVLQERTGELFF | TRBV28 | - | TRBJ2-2 | -
TGTGCCAGCTCCATGGCGGTTGAGCGTTCCTTGGGAGTGTTCTTC | CASSMAVERSLGVFF | TRBV18 | - | TRBJ2-1 | -
TGTGCCACCAGTGACCCCGCGGGGAAGGGCACAGATACGCAGTATTTT | CATSDPAGKGTDTQYF | TRBV24-1 | - | TRBJ2-3 | -
TGTGCCAGCAGCTTACGTAGCGGGAGTGTATCCTACAATGAGCAGTTCTTC | CASSLRSGSVSYNEQFF | TRBV7-6 | TRBD2 | TRBJ2-1 | -
TGTGCCAGCAGCTTACGACTAGCGGGGAGAGAGCAGTTCTTC | CASSLRLAGREQFF | TRBV13 | TRBD2 | TRBJ2-1 | -
TGTGCCAGCCGCCGGGACATAGTAGTTGGGGAGCTGTTTTTT | CASRRDIVVGELFF | TRBV14 | - | TRBJ2-2 | -
TGTGCCAGCAGCCAAGATAGTGCAACCTACAATGAGCAGTTCTTC | CASSQDSATYNEQFF | TRBV3-1/TRBV3-2 | - | TRBJ2-1 | -
TGTGCCAGCAGCTCAAACAGGGGGGGAGCAACCGGGGAGCTGTTTTTT | CASSSNRGGATGELFF | TRBV11-2 | - | TRBJ2-2 | -
TGTGCCAGCAGCTTAGTTCGGTCTAGCGGGGTCGAGTACTTC | CASSLVRSSGVEYF | TRBV7-2 | TRBD2 | TRBJ2-5 | -
TGTGCCAGTAGTACCCGACAGGGGATCTACGAGCAGTACTTC | CASSTRQGIYEQYF | TRBV19 | TRBD1 | TRBJ2-7 | -
TGTGCCAGCAGCCCAGATGGGGCCTCCTACGAGCAGTACTTC | CASSPDGASYEQYF | TRBV5-6 | - | TRBJ2-7 | -
TGTGCCATCAGTGAGGCGGGACAGGGCGGGAATGAGCAGTTCTTC | CAISEAGQGGNEQFF | TRBV10-3 | TRBD1 | TRBJ2-1 | once
TGTGCCAGTAGTCCGATAGGGGGGGACGATAAGAACACTGAAGCTTTCTTT | CASSPIGGDDKNTEAFF | TRBV19 | - | TRBJ1-1 | -
TGCGCCAGCAGCCAAAAGGACAGGGCGCCAAACACCATATATTTT | CASSQKDRAPNTIYF | TRBV4-3 | TRBD1 | TRBJ1-3 | few
TGTGCCAGCAGCCAAGACTCCAACAGCCCATTCTATGGCTACACCTTC | CASSQDSNSPFYGYTF | TRBV3-1/TRBV3-2 | - | TRBJ1-2 | -
TGTGCCAGCAGCTTGGCCGCCGGTTCGGGAAACACCATATATTTT | CASSLAAGSGNTIYF | TRBV5-8 | - | TRBJ1-3 | -
TGCGCCAGCAGCTTGAGGGGACTAGCGGGAGATCCCTCCTACGAGCAGTACTTC | CASSLRGLAGDPSYEQYF | TRBV5-1 | TRBD2 | TRBJ2-7 | -
TGTGCCAGCAGCGTAAATAGCGGGACTAACACAGATACGCAGTATTTT | CASSVNSGTNTDTQYF | TRBV7-3 | TRBD2 | TRBJ2-3 | -
TGTGCCATCAGTGAGTTGATTACGCTTCAGTCGGGAGCGAACACCGGGGAGCTGTTTTTT | CAISELITLQSGANTGELFF | TRBV10-3 | - | TRBJ2-2 | -
TGTGCCAGCAGACGGACAGAAAGTTACAATGAGCAGTTCTTC | CASRRTESYNEQFF | TRBV28 | - | TRBJ2-1 | few
TGTGCCAGCAGCCAAGATCGGGGGGGGAGGAAGTTCTTC | CASSQDRGGRKFF | TRBV3-1/TRBV3-2 | TRBD2 | TRBJ2-1 | once
TGTGCCTCTCGCTTCCGGGTTAGCGATGAGTCTTTCTTT | CASRFRVSDESFF | TRBV12-3/TRBV12-4 | - | TRBJ1-1 | -
TGCGCCAGCAGGCGACAGGTAGACACCGGGGAGCTGTTTTTT | CASRRQVDTGELFF | TRBV5-1 | - | TRBJ2-2 | -
TGCGCCAGCAGCTTGGTAACGGGAAGGTCGGAACTGTTTTTT | CASSLVTGRSELFF | TRBV5-1 | - | TRBJ1-4 | once
TGTGCCAGCAGCACTCTAGCGGCCGTCAGCGAGCAGTACTTC | CASSTLAAVSEQYF | TRBV6-5 | TRBD2 | TRBJ2-7 | -
TGTGCCAGTAGCCTGACAGAAAACACTGAAGCTTTCTTT | CASSLTENTEAFF | TRBV19 | - | TRBJ1-1 | once
TGTGCCACGACGACCAGAGGGCTCTCCTACAATGAGCAGTTCTTC | CATTTRGLSYNEQFF | TRBV19 | - | TRBJ2-1 | once
TGTGCCAGCAGCCTAATGACAGGGGGAACTAACTATGGCTACACCTTC | CASSLMTGGTNYGYTF | TRBV7-9 | TRBD1 | TRBJ1-2 | -
TGTGCCAGCAGCTTATCCAGCGGAAGTAGCACAGATACGCAGTATTTT | CASSLSSGSSTDTQYF | TRBV7-6 | - | TRBJ2-3 | -
TGTGCCACCTCGGACAGGGGTAGAGATACGCAGTATTTT | CATSDRGRDTQYF | TRBV19 | TRBD1 | TRBJ2-3 | -
TGTGCCAGCAGAATTTCAGAGGCCGGGGAGCTGTTTTTT | CASRISEAGELFF | TRBV5-5 | - | TRBJ2-2 | -
TGTGCCAGCAGCCAAGCGACAGGGAATCAGCCCCAGCATTTT | CASSQATGNQPQHF | TRBV3-1/TRBV3-2 | TRBD1 | TRBJ1-5 | -
TGTGCCAGCTCACCACGGGCGACCGACCAGGGCTACACCTTC | CASSPRATDQGYTF | TRBV18 | - | TRBJ1-2 | -